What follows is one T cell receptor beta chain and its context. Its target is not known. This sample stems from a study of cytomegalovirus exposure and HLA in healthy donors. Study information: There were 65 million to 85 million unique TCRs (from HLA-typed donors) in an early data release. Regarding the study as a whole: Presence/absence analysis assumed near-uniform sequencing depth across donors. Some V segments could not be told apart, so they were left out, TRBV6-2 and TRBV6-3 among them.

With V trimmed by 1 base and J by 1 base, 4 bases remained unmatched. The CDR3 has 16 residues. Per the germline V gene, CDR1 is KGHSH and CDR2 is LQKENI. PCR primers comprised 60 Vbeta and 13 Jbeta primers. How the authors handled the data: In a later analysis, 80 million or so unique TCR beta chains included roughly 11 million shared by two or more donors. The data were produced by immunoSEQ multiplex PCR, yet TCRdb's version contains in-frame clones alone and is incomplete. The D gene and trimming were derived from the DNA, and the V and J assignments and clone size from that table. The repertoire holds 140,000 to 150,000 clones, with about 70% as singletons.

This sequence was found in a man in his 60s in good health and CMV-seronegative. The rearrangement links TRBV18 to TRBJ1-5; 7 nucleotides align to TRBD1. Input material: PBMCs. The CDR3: CASSPQGARSNQPQHF. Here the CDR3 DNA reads TGTGCCAGCTCACCACAGGGGGCGAGAAGCAATCAGCCCCAGCATTTT.